This T cell receptor beta chain is from a study of CD8 T cells in ankylosing spondylitis. Study results and caveats: It was reported that disease-linked clones were significantly enriched in matched ankylosing spondylitis synovial fluid. What appeared characteristic of ankylosing spondylitis blood was a TCR beta motif of 7 or 8 highly homologous variants.

Germline V gene lookup returns CDR1 ENHRY and CDR2 SYGVKD. The CDR3 is 13 residues long. After removal of 7 bases from V and 9 bases from J, the junction contained 6 bases not matched to a gene. In TCRdb, the 5' RACE reads were re-called with MiXCR into one record per CDR3 protein. This table holds 650,000 to 800,000 distinct CDR3 sequences, 15% to 20% found once. This clonotype came up a few times. Its cognate antigen is unknown. The receptor was derived from a male donor with ankylosing spondylitis. The sequencing input was blood, either unsorted or a sorted T cell fraction (not recorded which). The rearrangement joins TRBV10-3 to TRBJ2-1; TRBD2 agrees at 10 bases. Here the CDR3 DNA reads TGTGCCATCATGGCTAGCGGGAGAATTGAGCAGTTCTTC. Amino acids: CAIMASGRIEQFF.